This T cell receptor (beta chain) was sequenced for a study of blood T cells in healthy people across ages. Points from the study as a whole: Both higher diversity and more naive CD4+ cells marked long-lived donors when set against aged donors.

Each sample used at least 7 million PBMCs. The CDR3 runs to 14 residues. J was trimmed by 11 bases and V by 4 bases; bases with no gene match: 12. The germline V gene has CDR1 SGDLS and CDR2 YYNGEE. This clonotype has only a few counts. As yet, its antigen is unknown. Using a J-beta primer mix together with a sample-barcoded 5' primer, a second PCR was run for roughly 7 to 11 cycles. Each cDNA molecule was tagged by a template-switch adaptor with 12 random nucleotides. TCRdb fed the 5' RACE reads into MiXCR, producing one record per CDR3 protein. The sample has 650,000 to 800,000 distinct CDR3 sequences; approximately 52% are singletons.

The chain joins TRBV9 to TRBJ2-5; TRBD2 aligns across 9 bases. Sequences were obtained from blood. This TCR was recovered from a woman of 80 years or more in good health. CDR3 amino acids: CASSPGLAYNEQYF. In DNA, the CDR3 is TGTGCCAGCAGCCCGGGACTAGCCTACAATGAGCAGTACTTC.